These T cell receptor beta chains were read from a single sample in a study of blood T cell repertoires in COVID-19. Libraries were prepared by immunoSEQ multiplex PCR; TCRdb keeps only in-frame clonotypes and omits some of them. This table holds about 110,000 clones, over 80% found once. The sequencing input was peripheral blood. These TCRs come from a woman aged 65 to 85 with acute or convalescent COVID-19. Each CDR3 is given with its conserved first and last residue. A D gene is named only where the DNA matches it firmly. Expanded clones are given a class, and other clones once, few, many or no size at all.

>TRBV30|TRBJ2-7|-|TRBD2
TGTGCCTGGAGTGTAGCTAGCGGGGCCTACTACGAGCAGTACTTC
CAWSVASGAYYEQYF
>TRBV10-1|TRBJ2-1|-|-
TGCGCCAGCAGTGAGTCTCCCGGGACTTTCCAGTTCTTC
CASSESPGTFQFF
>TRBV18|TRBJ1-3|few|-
TGTGCCAGCTCACCACCGGGAGGTGGAAACACCATATATTTT
CASSPPGGGNTIYF
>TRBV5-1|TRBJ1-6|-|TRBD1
TGCGCCAGCAGCTTAACGGGGCAGGGGGATTCACCCCTCCACTTT
CASSLTGQGDSPLHF
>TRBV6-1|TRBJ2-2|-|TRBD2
TGTGCCAGCAGTGAAACCCTAGCGGGGACCACCGGGGAGCTGTTTTTT
CASSETLAGTTGELFF
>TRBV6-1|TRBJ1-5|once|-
TGTGCCAGCAGTGTGACCTGGGGAGGGGGGAATCAGCCCCAGCATTTT
CASSVTWGGGNQPQHF
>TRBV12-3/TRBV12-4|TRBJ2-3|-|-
TGTGCCAGCAGTCCTTTCCCCGATACGCAGTATTTT
CASSPFPDTQYF
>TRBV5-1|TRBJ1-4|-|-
TGCGCCAGCAGCTTGAGGCAGGCCGCAGGGACTAATGAAAAACTGTTTTTT
CASSLRQAAGTNEKLFF
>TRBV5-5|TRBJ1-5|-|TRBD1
TGTGCCAGCAGCCGGACAGGGGATCAGCCCCAGCATTTT
CASSRTGDQPQHF
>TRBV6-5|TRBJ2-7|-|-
TGTGCCAGCAGCAACTTGATGGGGAGCGAGCAGTACTTC
CASSNLMGSEQYF
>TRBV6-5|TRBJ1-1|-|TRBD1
TGTGCCAGCAGTTATCTTCCGGGACAGAAATACACTGAAGCTTTCTTT
CASSYLPGQKYTEAFF
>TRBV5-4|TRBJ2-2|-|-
TGTGCCAGCAGCTTGGGCGGGAACACCGGGGAGCTGTTTTTT
CASSLGGNTGELFF
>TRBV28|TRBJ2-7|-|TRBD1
TGTGCCAGCAGTTCCCAGACAGGGGTCGGGTTTCGGTACGAGCAGTACTTC
CASSSQTGVGFRYEQYF
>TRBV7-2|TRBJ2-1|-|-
TGTGCCAGCACCCTTACCCTGAGCGGCAGCTCCTACAATGAGCAGTTCTTC
CASTLTLSGSSYNEQFF
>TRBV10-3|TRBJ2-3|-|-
TGTGCCATCAGTCCCGCAGGGACAGATACGCAGTATTTT
CAISPAGTDTQYF
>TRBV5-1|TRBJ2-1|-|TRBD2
TGCGCCAGCAGCTTGCGGGCGGGAGGGTCGGATGAGCAGTTCTTC
CASSLRAGGSDEQFF
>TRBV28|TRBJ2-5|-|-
TGTGCCAGCAGTCCGCGCGTGGAGACCCAGTACTTC
CASSPRVETQYF
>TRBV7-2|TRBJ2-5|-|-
TGTGCCAGCAGTCAGGGGAATATGCAAGAGACCCAGTACTTC
CASSQGNMQETQYF
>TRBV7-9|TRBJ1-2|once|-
TGTGCCAGCAGCTTATACACAGAGAACTATGGCTACACCTTC
CASSLYTENYGYTF